Below, 18 T cell receptor beta chains from the same sample are listed, as sequenced in a study of T cells after yellow fever vaccination. TCRdb fed the 5' RACE reads into MiXCR, producing one record per CDR3 protein. Among 500,000 to 550,000 distinct CDR3 sequences listed, around a fifth were seen once. The sample in question was PBMCs, obtained roughly 20 days after the first yellow fever vaccination. These receptors came from a man aged 18-30 years who received the YFV17D yellow fever vaccine.

This clonotype was observed at least ten times. The rearrangement joins TRBV5-1 to TRBJ1-3; D may be TRBD1 (5 bases). CDR3 length: 16 amino acids. Germline CDR1 reads SGHRS; CDR2 reads YFSETQ. V lost 4 bases and J lost 2, with 16 bases in between. The CDR3 DNA follows: TGCGCCAGCAGCGTGGACCCCGGGACCCCTGGAAACACCATATATTTT. This encodes CASSVDPGTPGNTIYF.

The sample holds a few counts of this clonotype. The chain combines TRBV30 with TRBJ2-7, with TRBD1 matching 8 bases. The V segment lost 0 bases and the J segment 6 bases; nucleotides outside the gene matches: 1. In germline, CDR1 is GTSNPN, CDR2 SVGIG (reference sequence). The CDR3 contains 12 residues. The CDR3 loop is CAWSVQGGEQYF. For the CDR3, the DNA is TGTGCCTGGAGTGTACAGGGGGGCGAGCAGTACTTC.

DNA for the CDR3: TGTGCCAGTAGTATAGCTAGCGCTGAAGCTTTCTTT. Its translation: CASSIASAEAFF. The chain uses TRBV19 and TRBJ1-1; no reliable D call. The CDR3 length is 12 residues. V gave up 1 base and J gave up 6 bases, with 6 bases separating them. CDR1 and CDR2 (germline): LNHDA, SQIVND (reference sequence).

The genes are TRBV7-8 and TRBJ1-1; D is uncertain. The V end was cut by 5 bases, the J end by 4 bases, with 14 bases between. Germline loops: CDR1 SGHVS, CDR2 FQNEAQ. The CDR3 extends over 14 amino acids. The CDR3, as DNA: TGTGCCAGCAGCCTCGGAGGGAGGAGCACTGAAGCTTTCTTT. Its protein product is CASSLGGRSTEAFF.

This clonotype was observed a handful of times. The genes are TRBV5-1 and TRBJ1-1, with 9 positions matching TRBD1. The CDR3 runs to 15 residues. The V gene's germline CDR1 is SGHRS and CDR2 YFSETQ. Germline trimming cut 2 bases from V and 3 bases from J; bases unmatched to any gene: 5. As DNA, the CDR3 is TGCGCCAGCAGCTTTTACAGGGGGCGACACACTGAAGCTTTCTTT. Translating it yields CASSFYRGRHTEAFF.

This CDR3 is CASSLIGRPYEQYF. The CDR3 coding sequence is TGTGCCAGCAGTTTAATAGGCAGGCCCTACGAGCAGTACTTC. This chain uses TRBV12-3 or TRBV12-4 with TRBJ2-7; D remains unclear. The CDR3 loop spans 14 amino acids. Trimming removed 2 bases from V and 2 bases from J, with 10 bases in between.

This chain uses TRBV29-1 with TRBJ1-6; TRBD1 might be the D (5 bases). The V gene lost 5 bases and the J gene lost 5 bases, with 10 bases spanning the gap. This CDR3 has 13 amino acids. Germline V CDR1 and CDR2: SQVTM, ANQGSEA. In DNA, the CDR3 is TGCAGCGTTCGACAGTCTAATAATTCACCCCTCCACTTT. Protein: CSVRQSNNSPLHF.

This clonotype was recorded a few times. The rearrangement joins TRBV5-1 to TRBJ2-7; D ambiguous. Trimming took off 4 bases at V and 5 bases at J, with 16 bases between the two ends. The CDR3 totals 14 residues. Germline V gene data show CDR1 as SGHRS and CDR2 as YFSETQ. Here the CDR3 reads CASSKDEVYHEQYF. CDR3 sequence (DNA): TGCGCCAGCAGCAAAGACGAGGTATACCACGAGCAGTACTTC. The whole variable domain, remainder taken from reference TRBV5-1 and TRBJ2-7, is KAGVTQTPRYLIKTRGQQVTLSCSPISGHRSVSWYQQTPGQGLQFLFEYFSETQRNKGNFPGRFSGRQFSNSRSEMNVSTLELGDSALYLCASSKDEVYHEQYFGPGTRLTVT.

The chain joins TRBV20-1 to TRBJ2-2; no reliable D call. The V and J ends lost 2 bases and 4 bases respectively, with 8 bases between them. The CDR3 is 13 residues long. Germline V CDR1 and CDR2: DFQATT, SNEGSKA (reference sequence). Here the CDR3 reads CSARIQPTGELFF. The CDR3 nucleotides are TGCAGTGCTAGAATCCAGCCCACCGGGGAGCTGTTTTTT.

This clonotype has a handful of counts. The chain recombines TRBV6-5 with TRBJ2-3, with D tentatively TRBD1 or TRBD2 (5 bases each). The V end was cut by 0 bases, the J end by 4 bases, with 11 bases between. The CDR3 has 15 amino acids. Germline lookup yields CDR1 MNHEY and CDR2 SVGAGI. For the CDR3, the DNA is TGTGCCAGCAGTTACTCGTCTGGGACCGCAGATACGCAGTATTTT. Its protein product is CASSYSSGTADTQYF.

The rearrangement joins TRBV28 to TRBJ2-2; 8 bases map to TRBD1. The V gene's germline CDR1 is MDHEN and CDR2 SYDVKM. V was clipped by 3 bases and J by 8 bases; unmatched bases: 8. The CDR3 has 15 amino acids. This CDR3 reads CASSFFYQGAGELFF. The CDR3 bases are TGTGCCAGCAGTTTTTTTTACCAGGGGGCTGGGGAGCTGTTTTTT.

The V gene is TRBV11-1, the J gene TRBJ2-3, with 10 nucleotides matching TRBD2. V trimming: 5 bases; J trimming: 0 bases; junction bases outside the gene matches: 11. This CDR3 region has 18 residues. CDR1 SGHAT and CDR2 FQDESV come from the germline V gene (reference sequence). The CDR3 here is CASSPAPSGGASTDTQYF. CDR3 nucleotide sequence: TGTGCCAGCAGCCCGGCCCCGAGCGGGGGGGCTAGCACAGATACGCAGTATTTT.

This chain links TRBV12-3 or TRBV12-4 with TRBJ2-3; 11 nucleotides line up with TRBD1. CDR3 length: 15 residues. Trimming took 7 bases from V and 6 from J; bases not matched to a gene: 9. This CDR3 is CASTSGTGGPDTQYF. The CDR3 DNA reads TGTGCCAGCACCTCCGGGACAGGGGGTCCGGATACGCAGTATTTT.

Regarding this clonotype: The junction departs from germline at one end; a sequencing error may be responsible. The J gene is TRBJ2-5, the V gene TRBV4-2, with 10 bases aligning to TRBD2. There are 18 residues in the CDR3. Germline V gives CDR1 LGHNA, CDR2 YNFKEQ. The CDR3 is CASSQDLSSGGLREAQYF. The CDR3, as DNA: TGTGCCAGCAGCCAAGATTTAAGTAGCGGGGGGCTTCGAGAGGCCCAGTACTTC.

This clonotype was seen many times. This sequence joins TRBV5-1 and TRBJ1-3; the D is unclear. Trimming removed 0 bases at V and 3 bases at J, with 7 bases between. CDR1 is SGHRS, CDR2 YFSETQ, per germline. The CDR3 loop spans 14 amino acids. CDR3 bases: TGCGCCAGCAGCTTGGACCCGGTTGGAAACACCATATATTTT. Encoded protein: CASSLDPVGNTIYF.

CDR3 sequence reads: CASSRTGQGGHSPLHF. The DNA of the CDR3 is TGTGCCAGCAGCCGGACAGGACAGGGTGGACATTCACCCCTCCACTTT. The chain joins TRBV3-1 to TRBJ1-6; TRBD1 matches 8 bases. Germline CDR1 is LGHDT and CDR2 is YNNKEL (reference sequence). The CDR3 runs to 16 residues. The J segment lost 8 bases and the V segment lost 4 bases, leaving 10 bases of the junction unmatched. The full variable domain, with the rest looked up from reference TRBV3-1 and TRBJ1-6, is DTAVSQTPKYLVTQMGNDKSIKCEQNLGHDTMYWYKQDSKKFLKIMFSYNNKELIINETVPNRFSPKSPDKAHLNLHINSLELGDSAVYFCASSRTGQGGHSPLHFGNGTRLTVT.

This clonotype was detected a few times. This sequence joins TRBV6-2 or TRBV6-3 and TRBJ2-3, with 7 positions matching TRBD1. From germline, CDR1 is MNHEY and CDR2 SVGEGT. V shed 5 bases, J shed 5 bases, and the junction held 16 bases outside the gene matches. CDR3 length: 17 residues. The CDR3 DNA reads TGTGCCAGCAGTAGGACAGGCACGACGGCTTGGGGAGATACGCAGTATTTT. Its protein product is CASSRTGTTAWGDTQYF.

In this sample, this clonotype turned up a few times. In nucleotides, the CDR3 is TGCAGTGCTAGAGATTCGGGGGCGCCCCGAAATGAGCAGTTCTTC. This codes for CSARDSGAPRNEQFF. The rearrangement links TRBV20-1 to TRBJ2-1; D assignment may be TRBD1 or TRBD2 (6 bases each). This CDR3 comprises 15 residues. V was cut by 0 bases and J by 7 bases, with 16 bases left in between. In germline, CDR1 is DFQATT, CDR2 SNEGSKA (reference sequence).